This TCR beta chain was observed in a study of T cell therapy after organ transplantation. In the study overall: Patients received up to 6 T cell doses every 2 weeks.

Clones were read by immunoSEQ multiplex PCR, and TCRdb kept only the in-frame ones, dropping some. The sample consists of 45,000 to 50,000 clones, less than 95% of them appearing once. General study points: Poor CD8+ T cell yield may explain few expansions in nonresponders.

As for this clone: Its antigen remains unknown.

V dropped 1 base and J dropped 3; count of bases not matched to a gene: 5. CDR1 is LGHNA, CDR2 YNFKEQ, per germline. The CDR3 sequence is 16 residues long. This TCR was sampled from a human patient who had received a solid organ transplant and had CMV disease. The V call is TRBV4-2, the J call TRBJ2-5; 10 bases match TRBD2. The sequencing used CD8+ T cells from blood, collected before autologous CMV-specific T cell therapy. The CDR3: CASSQGTSGDKETQYF. DNA of the CDR3: TGTGCCAGCAGCCAAGGGACTAGCGGTGACAAAGAGACCCAGTACTTC.